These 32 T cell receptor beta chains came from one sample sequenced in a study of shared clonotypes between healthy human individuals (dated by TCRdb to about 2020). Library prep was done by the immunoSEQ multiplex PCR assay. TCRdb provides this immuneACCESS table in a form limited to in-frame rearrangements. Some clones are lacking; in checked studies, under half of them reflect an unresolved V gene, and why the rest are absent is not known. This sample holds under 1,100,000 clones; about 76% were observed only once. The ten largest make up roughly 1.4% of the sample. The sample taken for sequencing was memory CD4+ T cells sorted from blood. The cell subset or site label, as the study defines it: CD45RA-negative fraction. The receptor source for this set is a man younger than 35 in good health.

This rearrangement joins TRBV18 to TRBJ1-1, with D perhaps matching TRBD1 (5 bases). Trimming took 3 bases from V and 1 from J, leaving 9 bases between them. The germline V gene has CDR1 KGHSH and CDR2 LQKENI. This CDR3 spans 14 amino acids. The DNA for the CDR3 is TGTGCCAGCTCACCGGGGGTCCCGAACACTGAAGCTTTCTTT. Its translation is CASSPGVPNTEAFF. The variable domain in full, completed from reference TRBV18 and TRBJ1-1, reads NAGVMQNPRHLVRRRGQEARLRCSPMKGHSHVYWYRQLPEEGLKFMVYLQKENIIDESGMPKERFSAEFPKEGPSILRIQQVVRGDSAAYFCASSPGVPNTEAFFGQGTRLTVV.

DNA for the CDR3: TGTGCCAGCAGTGTTCTTCCGGGACAGGGGGCTAGTGGCTACACCTTC. Protein product: CASSVLPGQGASGYTF. The chain is built from TRBV6-1 and TRBJ1-2; 12 bases match TRBD1. The CDR3 is 16 residues long. V trimming: 4 bases; J trimming: 7 bases; junction bases outside the gene matches: 10. Germline CDR1 is MNHNS and CDR2 is SASEGT.

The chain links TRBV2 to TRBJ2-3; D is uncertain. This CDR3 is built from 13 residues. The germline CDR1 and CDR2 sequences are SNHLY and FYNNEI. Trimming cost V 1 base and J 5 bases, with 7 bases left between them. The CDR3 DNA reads TGTGCCAGCAGTGAAGGGAACCGAGATACGCAGTATTTT. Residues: CASSEGNRDTQYF.

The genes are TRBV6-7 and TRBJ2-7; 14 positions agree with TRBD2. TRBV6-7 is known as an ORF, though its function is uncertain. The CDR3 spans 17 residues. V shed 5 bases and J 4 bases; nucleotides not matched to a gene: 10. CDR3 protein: CASSERGLAGGLYEQYF. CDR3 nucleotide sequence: TGTGCCAGCAGTGAAAGAGGACTAGCGGGGGGTTTGTACGAGCAGTACTTC.

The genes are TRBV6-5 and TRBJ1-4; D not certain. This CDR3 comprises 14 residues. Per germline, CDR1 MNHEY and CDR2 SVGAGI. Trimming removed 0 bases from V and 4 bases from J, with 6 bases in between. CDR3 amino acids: CASSYSRINEKLFF. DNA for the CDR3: TGTGCCAGCAGTTACTCACGGATTAATGAAAAACTGTTTTTT.

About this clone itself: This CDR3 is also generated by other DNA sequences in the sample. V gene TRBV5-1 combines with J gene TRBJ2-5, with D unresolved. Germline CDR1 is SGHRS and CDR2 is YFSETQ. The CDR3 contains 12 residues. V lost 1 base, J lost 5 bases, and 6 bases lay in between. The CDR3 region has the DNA TGCGCCAGCAGCTTGAATAGGGAGACCCAGTACTTC. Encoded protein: CASSLNRETQYF.

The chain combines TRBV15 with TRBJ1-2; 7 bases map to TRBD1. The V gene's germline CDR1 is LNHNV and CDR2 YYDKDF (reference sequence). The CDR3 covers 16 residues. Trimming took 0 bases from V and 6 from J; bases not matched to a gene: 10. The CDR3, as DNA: TGTGCCACCAGCAGAGAGAGGTATATGACAGGGCATGGCTACACCTTC. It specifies CATSRERYMTGHGYTF.

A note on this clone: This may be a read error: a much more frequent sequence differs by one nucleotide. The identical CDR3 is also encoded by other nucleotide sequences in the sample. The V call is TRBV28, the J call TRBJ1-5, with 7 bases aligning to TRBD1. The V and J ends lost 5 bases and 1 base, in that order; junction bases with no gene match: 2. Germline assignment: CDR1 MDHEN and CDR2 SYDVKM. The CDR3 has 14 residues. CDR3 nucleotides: TGTGCCAGCAGTCAGGGGGGAAGCAATCAGCCCCAGCATTTT. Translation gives CASSQGGSNQPQHF.

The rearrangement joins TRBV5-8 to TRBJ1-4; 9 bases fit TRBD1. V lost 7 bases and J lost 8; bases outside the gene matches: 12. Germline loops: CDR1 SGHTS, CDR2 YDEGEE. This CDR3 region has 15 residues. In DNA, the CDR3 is TGTGCCAGCGGTCCCCTCGACAGGGGGGCGGAAAAACTGTTTTTT. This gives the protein CASGPLDRGAEKLFF.

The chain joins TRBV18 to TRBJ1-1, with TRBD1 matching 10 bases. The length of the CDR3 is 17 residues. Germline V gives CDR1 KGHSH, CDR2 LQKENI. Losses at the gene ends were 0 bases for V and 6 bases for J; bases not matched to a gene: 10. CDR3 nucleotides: TGTGCCAGCTCACCACCAGTGGGACAGGGGAAAAGGGCTGAAGCTTTCTTT. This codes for CASSPPVGQGKRAEAFF.

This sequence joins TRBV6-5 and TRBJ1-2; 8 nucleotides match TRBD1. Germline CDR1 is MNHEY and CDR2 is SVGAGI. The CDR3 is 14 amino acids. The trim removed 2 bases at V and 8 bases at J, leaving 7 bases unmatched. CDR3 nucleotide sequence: TGTGCCAGCAGTTACCCGGACAGGGTGAGGGGCTACACCTTC. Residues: CASSYPDRVRGYTF.

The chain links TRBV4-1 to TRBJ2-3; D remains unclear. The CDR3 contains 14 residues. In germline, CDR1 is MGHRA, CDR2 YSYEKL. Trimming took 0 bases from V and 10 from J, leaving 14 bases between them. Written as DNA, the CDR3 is TGCGCCAGCAGCCAAGATAAGGGCCGTCAGGCGCAGTATTTT. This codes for CASSQDKGRQAQYF.

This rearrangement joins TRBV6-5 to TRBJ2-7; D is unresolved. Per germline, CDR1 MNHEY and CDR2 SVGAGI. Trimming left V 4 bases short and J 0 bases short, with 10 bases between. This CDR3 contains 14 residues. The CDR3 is CASSSRLSSYEQYF. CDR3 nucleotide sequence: TGTGCCAGCAGTTCCCGGTTGTCCTCCTACGAGCAGTACTTC.

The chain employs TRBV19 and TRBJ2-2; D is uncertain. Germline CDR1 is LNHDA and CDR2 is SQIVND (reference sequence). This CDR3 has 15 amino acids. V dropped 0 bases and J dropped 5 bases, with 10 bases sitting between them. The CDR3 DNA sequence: TGTGCCAGTAGTATAGATATATGGGGTACCGGGGAGCTGTTTTTT. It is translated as CASSIDIWGTGELFF.

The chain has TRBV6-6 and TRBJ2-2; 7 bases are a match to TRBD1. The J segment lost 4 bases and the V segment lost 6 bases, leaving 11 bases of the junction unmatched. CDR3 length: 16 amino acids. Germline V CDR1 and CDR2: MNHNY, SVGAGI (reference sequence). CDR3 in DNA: TGTGCCAGCAGCCGCGGACAGGATACTTTCACCGGGGAGCTGTTTTTT. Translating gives CASSRGQDTFTGELFF.

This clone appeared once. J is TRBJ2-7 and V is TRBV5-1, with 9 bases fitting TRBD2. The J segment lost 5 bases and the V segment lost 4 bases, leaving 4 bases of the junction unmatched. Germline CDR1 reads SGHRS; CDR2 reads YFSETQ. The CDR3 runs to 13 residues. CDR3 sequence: CASSTWTSDEQYF. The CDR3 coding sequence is TGCGCCAGCAGCACCTGGACTAGCGACGAGCAGTACTTC.

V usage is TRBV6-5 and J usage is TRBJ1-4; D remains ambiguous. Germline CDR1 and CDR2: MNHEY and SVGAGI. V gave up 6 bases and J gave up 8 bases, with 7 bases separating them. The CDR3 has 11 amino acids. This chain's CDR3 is CASRGQEKLFF. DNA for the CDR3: TGTGCCAGCAGAGGGCAAGAAAAACTGTTTTTT.

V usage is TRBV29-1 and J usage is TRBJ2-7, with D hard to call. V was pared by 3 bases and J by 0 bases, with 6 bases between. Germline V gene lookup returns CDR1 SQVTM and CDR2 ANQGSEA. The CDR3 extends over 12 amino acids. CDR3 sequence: CSVEGFSYEQYF. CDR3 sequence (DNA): TGCAGCGTTGAGGGCTTCTCCTACGAGCAGTACTTC.

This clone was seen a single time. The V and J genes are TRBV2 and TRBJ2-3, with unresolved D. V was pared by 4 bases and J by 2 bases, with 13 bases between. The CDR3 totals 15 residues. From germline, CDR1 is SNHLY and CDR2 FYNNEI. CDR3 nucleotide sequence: TGTGCCAGCAGTGGTGGGCATAGTCCCACAGATACGCAGTATTTT. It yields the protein CASSGGHSPTDTQYF.

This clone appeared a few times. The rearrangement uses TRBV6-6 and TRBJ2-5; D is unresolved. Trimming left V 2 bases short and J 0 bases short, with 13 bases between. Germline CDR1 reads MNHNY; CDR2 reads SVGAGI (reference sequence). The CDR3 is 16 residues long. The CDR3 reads CASSYGLRQNQETQYF. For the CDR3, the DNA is TGTGCCAGCAGTTACGGTCTCCGGCAGAACCAAGAGACCCAGTACTTC.

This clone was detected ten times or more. DNA for the CDR3: TGCGCCAGCAGCCAAGATCCTCTAGGGACAGGGGGCTCACCCCTCCACTTT. Protein sequence: CASSQDPLGTGGSPLHF. The V call is TRBV4-1, the J call TRBJ1-6, with 12 bases identical to TRBD1. The CDR3 is 17 residues long. The V segment lost 0 bases and the J segment 10 bases; nucleotides outside the gene matches: 7. Germline V CDR1 and CDR2: MGHRA, YSYEKL.

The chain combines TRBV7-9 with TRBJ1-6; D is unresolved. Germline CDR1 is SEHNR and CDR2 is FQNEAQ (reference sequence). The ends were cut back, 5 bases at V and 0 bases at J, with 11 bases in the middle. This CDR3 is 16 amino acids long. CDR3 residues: CASSPSSSSYNSPLHF. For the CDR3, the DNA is TGTGCCAGCAGCCCGAGCTCGAGCTCCTATAATTCACCCCTCCACTTT.

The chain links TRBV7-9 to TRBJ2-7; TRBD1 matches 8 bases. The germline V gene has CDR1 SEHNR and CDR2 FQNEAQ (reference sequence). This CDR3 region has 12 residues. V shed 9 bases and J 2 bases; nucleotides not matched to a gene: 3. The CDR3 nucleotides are TGTGCCAGTCAGGGGGCCACCTACGAGCAGTACTTC. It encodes CASQGATYEQYF.

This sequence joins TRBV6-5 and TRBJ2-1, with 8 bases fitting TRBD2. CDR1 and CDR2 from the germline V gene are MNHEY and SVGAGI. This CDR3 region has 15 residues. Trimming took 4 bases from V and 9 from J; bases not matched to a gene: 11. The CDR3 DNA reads TGTGCCAGCAGTTCGGTAACGGGGGGGCCCAGTGAGCAGTTCTTC. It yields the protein CASSSVTGGPSEQFF.

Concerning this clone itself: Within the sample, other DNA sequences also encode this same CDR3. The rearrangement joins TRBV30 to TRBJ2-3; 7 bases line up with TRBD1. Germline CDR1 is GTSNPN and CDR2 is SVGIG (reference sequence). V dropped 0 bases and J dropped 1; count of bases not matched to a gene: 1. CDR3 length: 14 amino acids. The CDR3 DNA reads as TGTGCCTGGAGTGTCACAGGGGGCACAGATACGCAGTATTTT. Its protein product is CAWSVTGGTDTQYF.

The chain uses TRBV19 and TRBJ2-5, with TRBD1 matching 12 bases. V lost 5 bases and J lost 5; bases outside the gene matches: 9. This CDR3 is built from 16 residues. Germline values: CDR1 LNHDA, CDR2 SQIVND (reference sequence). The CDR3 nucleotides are TGTGCCAGTAGTTTCCCGGGACAGGGGGCGTCTGAGACCCAGTACTTC. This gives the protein CASSFPGQGASETQYF.

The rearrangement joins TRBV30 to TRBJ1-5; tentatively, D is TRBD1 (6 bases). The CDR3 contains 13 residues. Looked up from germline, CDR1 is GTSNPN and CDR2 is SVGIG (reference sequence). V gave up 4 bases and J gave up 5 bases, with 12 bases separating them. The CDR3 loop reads CAWNGQPDQPQHF. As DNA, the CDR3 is TGTGCCTGGAACGGACAGCCGGATCAGCCCCAGCATTTT.

Written as DNA, the CDR3 is TGTGCCAGCAGTCCGCAGCTTGGGACAGGGGACCGCGAAAAACTGTTTTTT. Its translation is CASSPQLGTGDREKLFF. This chain uses TRBV28 with TRBJ1-4; 10 bases agree with TRBD1. The CDR3 is made up of 17 amino acids. Germline values: CDR1 MDHEN, CDR2 SYDVKM. After removal of 5 bases from V and 8 bases from J, the junction contained 14 bases not matched to a gene.

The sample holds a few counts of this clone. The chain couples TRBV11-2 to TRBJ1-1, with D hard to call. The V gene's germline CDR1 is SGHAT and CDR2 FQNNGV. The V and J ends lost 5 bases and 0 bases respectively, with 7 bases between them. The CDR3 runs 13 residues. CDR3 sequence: CASSPLLNTEAFF. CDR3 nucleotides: TGTGCCAGCAGCCCCCTTCTGAACACTGAAGCTTTCTTT.

This CDR3 reads CASSSILNTRQPQHF. CDR3 bases: TGTGCCAGCAGTTCTATACTGAATACGAGGCAGCCCCAGCATTTT. The V gene is TRBV27, the J gene TRBJ1-5; D unclear. The CDR3 runs 15 residues. Trimming stripped 4 bases from V and 7 bases from J, with 17 bases between. Germline CDR1 and CDR2: MNHEY and SMNVEV (reference sequence).

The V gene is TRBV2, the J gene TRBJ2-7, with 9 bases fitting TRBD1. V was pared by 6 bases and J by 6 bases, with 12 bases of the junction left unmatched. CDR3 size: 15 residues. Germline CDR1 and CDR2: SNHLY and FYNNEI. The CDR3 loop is CASSPRPGTGSEQYF. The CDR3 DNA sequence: TGTGCCAGCAGCCCCCGTCCCGGGACAGGGTCCGAGCAGTACTTC.

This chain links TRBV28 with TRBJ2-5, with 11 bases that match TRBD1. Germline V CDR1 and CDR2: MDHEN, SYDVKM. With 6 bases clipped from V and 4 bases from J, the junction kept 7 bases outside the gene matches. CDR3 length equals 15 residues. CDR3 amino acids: CASSSGQGALETQYF. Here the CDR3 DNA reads TGTGCCAGCAGCTCCGGACAGGGGGCATTAGAGACCCAGTACTTC.